This TCR beta chain derives from a study of T cell responses to AZD1222 COVID-19 vaccine (dated by TCRdb to the early 2020s). A note on the overall study: AZD1222 recipients given second doses at about 4 weeks or at about 12 weeks were pooled, since spike-specific TCR depth and breadth were not found to differ between the two schedules. A total of 230 to 250 trial participants underwent TCR sequencing, of whom roughly 210 received two doses of AZD1222 and some 25 received two doses of the MenACWY control vaccine. Enrollment into the trials was organized by age into subgroups of 18-55, 56-69 and 70-plus years, and those subgroups contained about 160, 30 and 59 TCR-sequenced participants, respectively. Overall study results and their limits: CD4 TCRs associated with the vaccine covered the entire spike protein, and the dominant responses were in regions 160-218 and 743-854. Conclusions about previously exposed vaccinees are limited because only a handful of AZD1222 recipients were SARS-CoV-2 seropositive at baseline. Most participants were white British and females outnumbered males, and the authors suggested that clonal diversity may have been underestimated. In the small 56-69-year group, the increase in depth fell short of significance, most likely because of low power. No day 14 peak-response samples were available, so repertoires were characterized only after the peak T cell response. Epitopes outside the regions mutated in the B.1.351 and B.1.1.7 variants were reportedly recognized by nearly half of the unique spike-specific TCRs. After two AZD1222 doses, both the breadth and the depth of spike-specific TCRs were significantly higher than at day 0 and than in MenACWY recipients.

The CDR3 regions of human TCRbeta chains were analyzed by immunosequencing. From the authors' description of their analysis: Repertoire TCRs were matched against a reference library of SARS-CoV-2-specific TCRs generated with the MIRA antigen-specificity platform. Breadth meant the fraction of unique TCRs that were SARS-CoV-2-associated, whereas depth meant the fraction of total T cells that were SARS-CoV-2-associated. Using the MIRA data, each spike-specific TCR was mapped to the spike region that the TCR reacts to and placed in a CD4 or CD8 class. Log10-transformed breadth and depth values were compared by one-way ANOVA with Sidak's multiple comparisons tests. TCRdb took over this immuneACCESS table, retaining in-frame rearrangements with V and J assigned. Such tables are incomplete; in checked studies, under half of the missing clones stem from an unresolved V gene, and the remainder is unexplained. That table furnishes V, J and clone size, whereas the DNA furnished D and trimming. For this sample the table gives 95,000 to 150,000 clones, of which around 87% were detected only once. Of the sample, roughly 3.5% falls within the top ten clones.

A remark on this clone: It has no known antigen specificity. No base quality values were provided; no much bigger clone lies one nucleotide off.

The label giving this sample's time point can be read as: baseline before first vaccination. Vaccinee samples came from UK trials COV001 and COV002, including a single-blind randomized controlled phase 2/3 trial of AZD1222 (ChAdOx1 nCoV-19) in healthy adults. Trial participant PBMC samples were collected at day 0 and day 28 after the second dose for TCRbeta chain sequencing. Between the V and J ends, shortened by 1 base and 5 bases respectively, the junction contains 11 bases. CDR1 is given as ENHRY and CDR2 as SYGVKD, both from the germline V gene. The CDR3, from cysteine to phenylalanine, totals 14 residues. The CDR3 DNA has 42 bases and is translated from base 1.

This receptor was identified in an adult in good health. Here the chain combines TRBV10-3 and TRBJ1-2, and perhaps TRBD1 as D gene, on 5 matching bases. Sequenced material: peripheral blood, taken on day 0 of AZD1222 vaccination. The nucleotides read TGTGCCATCAGTGAGTTGGCAGAGGGGTATGGCTACACCTTC. It translates as CAISELAEGYGYTF.